This TCR beta chain is drawn from a study of CD8 T cells in Susac syndrome. RNA amounts of roughly 0.5 to 1 ug underwent reverse transcription with random hexamers. TCRdb reprocessed the immunoSEQ multiplex PCR reads with MiXCR, giving one entry per CDR3 protein. In the table there are fewer than 200,000 distinct CDR3 sequences, roughly 91% of which are singletons. The CDR3 has 12 amino acids. The V end was cut by 3 bases, the J end by 7 bases, with 10 bases between. Germline-derived CDR1 and CDR2 are DFQATT and SNEGSKA (reference sequence). Sequencing targeted TCR beta in blood CD8+ and CD4+ T cells.

The clonotype comes from a human donor with Susac syndrome. Sequenced input: CD4+ T cells from PBMCs. The rearrangement joins TRBV20-1 to TRBJ2-1; D is unclear. The CDR3 DNA follows: TGCAGTGCTAGTCGCCTATTGAATGAGCAGTTCTTC. As protein: CSASRLLNEQFF.